The 14 T cell receptor beta chains below all came from one sample that was sequenced in a study of T-cell reconstitution after alpha-beta-depleted transplantation in children. Molecular barcoding with unique molecular identifiers was used for the TCRbeta library. TCRdb itself ran the PCR reads through MiXCR, one entry per CDR3 protein. The top ten hold around 30% of the sample, which has under 450,000 distinct CDR3 sequences, roughly 15% seen once. This specimen consisted of PBMCs, mostly from graft donor cells, obtained 360 days after TCRalphabeta/CD19-depleted stem cell transplant. Every receptor here comes from a boy younger than two who had a stem cell transplant for Wiskott-Aldrich syndrome, so the T cells may come from the graft donor.

This clonotype was counted a few times. This rearrangement joins TRBV10-3 to TRBJ2-3; no clear D gene. CDR3 length equals 13 residues. V lost 9 bases to trimming and J lost 3 bases, with 13 bases between them. In germline, CDR1 is ENHRY, CDR2 SYGVKD. The CDR3 bases are TGTGCCATTGCTTTAGGCCCAACAGATACGCAGTATTTT. Translated, it gives CAIALGPTDTQYF.

This clonotype turned up a few times. The genes are TRBV7-6 and TRBJ2-7; D is possibly TRBD2 (6 bases). The CDR3 contains 14 residues. V gave up 5 bases and J gave up 4 bases, with 15 bases separating them. Germline assignment: CDR1 SGHVS and CDR2 FNYEAQ. CDR3 loop: CASSRAGFGYEQYF. CDR3 nucleotide sequence: TGTGCCAGCAGCCGAGCGGGCTTTGGGTACGAGCAGTACTTC.

This clonotype was counted a few times. The rearrangement links TRBV12-3 or TRBV12-4 to TRBJ2-7; D may be TRBD2 (6 bases). Between the trimmed V and J ends, which lost 3 bases and 0 bases, there was a span of 9 bases. The CDR3 runs 14 residues. The CDR3 DNA reads as TGTGCCAGCAGTTTTTGGCGGGACTCCTACGAGCAGTACTTC. Its protein is CASSFWRDSYEQYF.

This chain uses TRBV5-5 with TRBJ2-7; 9 bases agree with TRBD2. CDR3 size: 15 residues. Germline assignment: CDR1 SGHKS and CDR2 YYEKEE (reference sequence). With 4 bases clipped from V and 3 bases from J, the junction kept 8 bases outside the gene matches. CDR3 in DNA: TGTGCCAGCAGCCCCACGGCGGGAGGGCTCTACGAGCAGTACTTC. This translates into CASSPTAGGLYEQYF.

This clonotype has a handful of counts. The chain links TRBV18 to TRBJ1-1; the match to TRBD1 covers 7 bases. The V gene's germline CDR1 is KGHSH and CDR2 LQKENI. CDR3 length equals 16 residues. J gave up 2 bases and V 0 bases, and 6 bases lay outside the gene matches. CDR3: CASSPPSRQGNTEAFF. For the CDR3, the DNA is TGTGCCAGCTCACCACCGTCCCGACAGGGTAACACTGAAGCTTTCTTT. Filled out from reference TRBV18 and TRBJ1-1, the complete variable domain reads NAGVMQNPRHLVRRRGQEARLRCSPMKGHSHVYWYRQLPEEGLKFMVYLQKENIIDESGMPKERFSAEFPKEGPSILRIQQVVRGDSAAYFCASSPPSRQGNTEAFFGQGTRLTVV.

The chain employs TRBV20-1 and TRBJ1-1; 10 nucleotides line up with TRBD1. Germline assignment: CDR1 DFQATT and CDR2 SNEGSKA (reference sequence). This CDR3 is built from 13 residues. V lost 6 bases to trimming and J lost 7 bases; unmatched junction nucleotides: 8. As DNA, the CDR3 is TGCAGTGCCCGGACAGGGGGATTAGGTGAAGCTTTCTTT. Its protein is CSARTGGLGEAFF.

The gene calls are TRBV20-1 and TRBJ2-7, with no clear D. CDR1 DFQATT and CDR2 SNEGSKA come from the germline V gene (reference sequence). The CDR3 totals 13 residues. V was clipped by 3 bases and J by 2 bases, with 11 bases between them. CDR3 DNA: TGCAGTGCTAGTACGGACGATACCTACGAGCAGTACTTC. It translates to CSASTDDTYEQYF.

The table lists this clonotype with a few counts. J is TRBJ2-1 and V is TRBV6-5; 14 bases are shared with TRBD2. From germline, CDR1 is MNHEY and CDR2 SVGAGI. After removal of 2 bases from V and 7 bases from J, the junction contained 4 bases not matched to a gene. The CDR3 extends over 16 amino acids. CDR3 protein: CASSYGTSGRTNEQFF. In nucleotides, the CDR3 is TGTGCCAGCAGTTACGGGACTAGCGGGAGAACAAATGAGCAGTTCTTC.

This clonotype was counted only a few times. V usage is TRBV15 and J usage is TRBJ2-7; tentatively, D is TRBD2 (6 bases). CDR1 is LNHNV, CDR2 YYDKDF, per germline (reference sequence). The CDR3 contains 17 residues. V dropped 3 bases and J dropped 0 bases, with 18 bases sitting between them. The CDR3 reads CATSRNLPGTSSYEQYF. The CDR3 coding sequence is TGTGCCACCAGCAGGAACCTCCCCGGGACTTCCTCCTACGAGCAGTACTTC. Full variable domain (rest looked up from reference TRBV15 and TRBJ2-7): DAMVIQNPRYQVTQFGKPVTLSCSQTLNHNVMYWYQQKSSQAPKLLFHYYDKDFNNEADTPDNFQSRRPNTSFCFLDIRSPGLGDTAMYLCATSRNLPGTSSYEQYFGPGTRLTVT.

The sample holds a few counts of this clonotype. The chain uses TRBV11-2 and TRBJ1-6, with D uncertain. This CDR3 comprises 16 residues. Trimming left V 1 base short and J 2 bases short, with 9 bases between. CDR1 is SGHAT and CDR2 is FQNNGV in the germline V gene. The CDR3 here is CASSLVRGTYNSPLHF. CDR3 nucleotides: TGTGCCAGCAGCTTAGTGCGGGGAACCTATAATTCACCCCTCCACTTT. Based on the CDR3 plus reference TRBV11-2 and TRBJ1-6, the full variable domain is EAGVAQSPRYKIIEKRQSVAFWCNPISGHATLYWYQQILGQGPKLLIQFQNNGVVDDSQLPKDRFSAERLKGVDSTLKIQPAKLEDSAVYLCASSLVRGTYNSPLHFGNGTRLTVT.

The chain links TRBV5-1 to TRBJ2-4; D ambiguous. Trimming stripped 0 bases from V and 3 bases from J, with 13 bases between. The CDR3 length is 16 residues. Germline CDR1 is SGHRS and CDR2 is YFSETQ. The CDR3 DNA follows: TGCGCCAGCAGCTTGGGGTCCCGGCCGGACAAAAACATTCAGTACTTC. It codes for CASSLGSRPDKNIQYF.

The chain combines TRBV4-3 with TRBJ2-1, with 10 bases identical to TRBD2. The germline gives CDR1 LGHNA, CDR2 YSLEER. This CDR3 spans 15 amino acids. After removal of 2 bases from V and 10 bases from J, the junction contained 8 bases not matched to a gene. The CDR3 protein is CASSQYTSGKYEQFF. The CDR3 region has the DNA TGCGCCAGCAGCCAATATACTAGCGGGAAATACGAGCAGTTCTTC.

The chain carries TRBV5-5 and TRBJ2-1, with 9 bases matching TRBD1. The V gene end was trimmed by 4 bases and the J gene end by 8 bases; junction bases not matched to a gene: 4. The CDR3 is 13 amino acids. The germline V gene has CDR1 SGHKS and CDR2 YYEKEE (reference sequence). CDR3 amino acids: CASSMDRGDEQFF. The CDR3 DNA is TGTGCCAGCAGCATGGACAGGGGTGATGAGCAGTTCTTC. The variable domain in full, with the rest retrieved from reference TRBV5-5 and TRBJ2-1, is DAGVTQSPTHLIKTRGQQVTLRCSPISGHKSVSWYQQVLGQGPQFIFQYYEKEERGRGNFPDRFSARQFPNYSSELNVNALLLGDSALYLCASSMDRGDEQFFGPGTRLTVL.

This clonotype was seen a handful of times. The CDR3 DNA reads TGTGCCACCAGCAGAGGACAGATTAAAGGGGAGACCCAGTACTTC. Protein: CATSRGQIKGETQYF. The chain carries TRBV15 and TRBJ2-5; weak D call: TRBD1 (5 bases). The CDR3 has 15 residues. Trimming stripped 1 base from V and 5 bases from J, with 14 bases between. The germline CDR1 and CDR2 sequences are LNHNV and YYDKDF (reference sequence).